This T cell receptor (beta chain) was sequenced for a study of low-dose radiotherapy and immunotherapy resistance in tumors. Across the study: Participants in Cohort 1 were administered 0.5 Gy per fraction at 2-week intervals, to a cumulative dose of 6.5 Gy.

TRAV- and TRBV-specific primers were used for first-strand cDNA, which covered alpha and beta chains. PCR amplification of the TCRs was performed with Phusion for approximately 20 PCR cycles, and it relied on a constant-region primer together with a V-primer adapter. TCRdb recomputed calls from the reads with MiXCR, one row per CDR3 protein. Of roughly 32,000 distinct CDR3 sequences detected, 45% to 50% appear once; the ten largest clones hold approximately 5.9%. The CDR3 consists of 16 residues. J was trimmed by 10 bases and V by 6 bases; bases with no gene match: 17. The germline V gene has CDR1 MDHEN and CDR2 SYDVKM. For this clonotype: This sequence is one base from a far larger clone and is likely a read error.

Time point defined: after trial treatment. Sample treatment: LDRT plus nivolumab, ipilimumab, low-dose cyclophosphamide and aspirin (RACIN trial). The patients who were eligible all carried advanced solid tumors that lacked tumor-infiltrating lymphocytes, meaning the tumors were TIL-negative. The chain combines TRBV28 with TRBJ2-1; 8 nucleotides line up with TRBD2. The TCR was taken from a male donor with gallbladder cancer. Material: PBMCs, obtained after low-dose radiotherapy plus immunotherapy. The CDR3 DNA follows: TGTGCCAGCAGGACGGAGGGACTAGGTTCTGCCTACGAGCAGTTCTTC. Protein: CASRTEGLGSAYEQFF.